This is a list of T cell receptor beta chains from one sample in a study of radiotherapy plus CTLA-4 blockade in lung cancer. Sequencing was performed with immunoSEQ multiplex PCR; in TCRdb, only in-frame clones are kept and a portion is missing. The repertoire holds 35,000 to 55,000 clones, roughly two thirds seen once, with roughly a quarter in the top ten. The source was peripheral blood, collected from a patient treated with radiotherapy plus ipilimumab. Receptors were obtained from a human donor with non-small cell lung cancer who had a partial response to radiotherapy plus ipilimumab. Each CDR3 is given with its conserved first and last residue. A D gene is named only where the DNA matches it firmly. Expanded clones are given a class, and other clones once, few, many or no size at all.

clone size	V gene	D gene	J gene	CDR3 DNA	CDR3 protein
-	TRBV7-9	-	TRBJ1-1	TGTGCCAGCATTGAGGGCTTGAACACTGAAGCTTTCTTT	CASIEGLNTEAFF
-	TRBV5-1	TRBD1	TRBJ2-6	TGCGCCAGCACCGGACAGGCGTCTGGGGCCAACGTCCTGACTTTC	CASTGQASGANVLTF
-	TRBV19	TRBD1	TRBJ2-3	TGTGCCAGTAGCCCAGGGGGAGATACGCAGTATTTT	CASSPGGDTQYF
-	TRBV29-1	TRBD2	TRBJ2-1	TGCAGCGTGCTCTCCCCGTCCCAGGGAGGGAATGAGCAGTTCTTC	CSVLSPSQGGNEQFF
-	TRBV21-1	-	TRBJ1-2	TGTGCCAGCAGCGCATCCGGGACAGTCTATGGCTACACCTTC	CASSASGTVYGYTF
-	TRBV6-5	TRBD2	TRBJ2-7	TGTGCCAGCAGTTACCTGGGGGGGGAGGTCGAGCAGTACTTC	CASSYLGGEVEQYF
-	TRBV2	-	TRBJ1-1	TGTGCCAGCAGTGAACCTTACACTGAAGCTTTCTTT	CASSEPYTEAFF
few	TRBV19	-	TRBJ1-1	TGTGCCAGTAGTATAGACCGGGGGAACACTGAAGCTTTCTTT	CASSIDRGNTEAFF
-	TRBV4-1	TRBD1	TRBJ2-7	TGCGCCAGCAGCCAATCGGCGACAGGGGTGGGCGAGCAGTACTTC	CASSQSATGVGEQYF
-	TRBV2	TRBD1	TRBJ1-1	TGTGCCAGCAGTACGGGACAGATGAACACTGAAGCTTTCTTT	CASSTGQMNTEAFF
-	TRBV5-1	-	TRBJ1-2	TGCGCCAGCAGCTTGGAGGGGCTCCGGGATGGCTACACCTTC	CASSLEGLRDGYTF
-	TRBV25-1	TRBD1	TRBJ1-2	TGTGCCAGCAGTCCGACAGGGCCTAAGACCTTTGGCGGCTACACCTTC	CASSPTGPKTFGGYTF
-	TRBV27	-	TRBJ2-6	TGTGCCAGCGGGCTTAGAACGTCTGGGGCCAACGTCCTGACTTTC	CASGLRTSGANVLTF
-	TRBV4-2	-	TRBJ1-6	TGTGCCAGCAGCCAAGGGACAGCCGAGTACGATTCACCCCTCCACTTT	CASSQGTAEYDSPLHF